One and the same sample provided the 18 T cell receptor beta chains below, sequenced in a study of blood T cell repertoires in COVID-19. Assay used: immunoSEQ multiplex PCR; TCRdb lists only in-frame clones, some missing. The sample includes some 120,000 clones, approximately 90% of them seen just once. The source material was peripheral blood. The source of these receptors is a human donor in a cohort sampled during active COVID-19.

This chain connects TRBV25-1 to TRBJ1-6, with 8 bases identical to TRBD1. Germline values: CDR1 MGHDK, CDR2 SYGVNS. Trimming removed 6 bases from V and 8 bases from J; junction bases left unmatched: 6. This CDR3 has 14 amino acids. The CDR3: CASSPDREYSPLHF. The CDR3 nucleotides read TGTGCCAGCAGCCCGGACAGGGAGTATTCACCCCTCCACTTT.

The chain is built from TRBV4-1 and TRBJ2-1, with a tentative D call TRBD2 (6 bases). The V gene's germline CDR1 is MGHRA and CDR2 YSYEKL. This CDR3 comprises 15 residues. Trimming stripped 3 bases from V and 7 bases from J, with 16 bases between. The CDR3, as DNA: TGCGCCAGCAGCCAGGGGGGAGGTTTTGTGAATGAGCAGTTCTTC. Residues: CASSQGGGFVNEQFF.

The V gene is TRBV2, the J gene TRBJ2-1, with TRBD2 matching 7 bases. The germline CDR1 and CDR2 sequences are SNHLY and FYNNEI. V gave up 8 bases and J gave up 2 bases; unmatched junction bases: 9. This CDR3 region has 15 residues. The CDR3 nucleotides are TGTGCCAGCCGAGGGTCAGCGGGGCCCTACAATGAGCAGTTCTTC. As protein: CASRGSAGPYNEQFF.

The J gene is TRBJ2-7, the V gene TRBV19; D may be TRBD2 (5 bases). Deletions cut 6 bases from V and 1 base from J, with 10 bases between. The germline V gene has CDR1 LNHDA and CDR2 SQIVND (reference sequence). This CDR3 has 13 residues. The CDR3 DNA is TGTGCCAGTAGCAGGTCGGGGTCCTACGAGCAGTACTTC. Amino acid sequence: CASSRSGSYEQYF.

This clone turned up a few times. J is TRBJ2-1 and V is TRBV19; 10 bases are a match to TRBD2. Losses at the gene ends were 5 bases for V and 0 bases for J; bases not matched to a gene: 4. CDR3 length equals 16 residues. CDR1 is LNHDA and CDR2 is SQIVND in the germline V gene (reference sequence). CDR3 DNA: TGTGCCAGTAGTTATAGCGGGAGGCTCTCCTACAATGAGCAGTTCTTC. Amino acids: CASSYSGRLSYNEQFF.

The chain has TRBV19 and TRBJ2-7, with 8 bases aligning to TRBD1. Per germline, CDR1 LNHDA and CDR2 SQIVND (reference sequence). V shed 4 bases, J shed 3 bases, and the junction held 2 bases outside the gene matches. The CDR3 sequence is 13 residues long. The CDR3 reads CASSNGQGYEQYF. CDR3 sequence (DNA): TGTGCCAGTAGTAACGGACAGGGCTACGAGCAGTACTTC.

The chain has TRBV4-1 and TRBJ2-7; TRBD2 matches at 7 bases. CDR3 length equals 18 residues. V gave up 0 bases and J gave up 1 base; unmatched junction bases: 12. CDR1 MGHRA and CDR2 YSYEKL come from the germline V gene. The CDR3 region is CASSQDTVSGRFSYEQYF. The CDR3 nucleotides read TGCGCCAGCAGCCAAGATACCGTCTCCGGGAGGTTTTCCTACGAGCAGTACTTC.

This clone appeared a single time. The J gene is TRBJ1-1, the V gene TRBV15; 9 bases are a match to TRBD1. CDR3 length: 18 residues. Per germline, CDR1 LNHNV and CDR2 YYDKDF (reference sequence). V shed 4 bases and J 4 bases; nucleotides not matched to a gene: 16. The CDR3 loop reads CATSKDSGTGMIGTEAFF. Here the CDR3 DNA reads TGTGCCACCAGCAAGGATTCCGGGACAGGGATGATTGGCACTGAAGCTTTCTTT.

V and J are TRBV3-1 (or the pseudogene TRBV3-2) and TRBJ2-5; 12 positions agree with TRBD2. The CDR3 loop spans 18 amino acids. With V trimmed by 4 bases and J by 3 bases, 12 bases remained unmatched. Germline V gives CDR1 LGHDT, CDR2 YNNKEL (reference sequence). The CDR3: CASSPRLAGAVREETQYF. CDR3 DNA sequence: TGTGCCAGCAGCCCCCGACTAGCGGGGGCCGTTCGCGAAGAGACCCAGTACTTC.

The CDR3 loop is CASSLVGDRGYGYTF. CDR3 DNA sequence: TGTGCCAGCAGTTTAGTGGGGGACAGGGGCTATGGCTACACCTTC. V usage is TRBV28 and J usage is TRBJ1-2; TRBD1 matches 10 bases. Per germline, CDR1 MDHEN and CDR2 SYDVKM. V was pared by 2 bases and J by 4 bases, with 4 bases of the junction left unmatched. This CDR3 has 15 residues.

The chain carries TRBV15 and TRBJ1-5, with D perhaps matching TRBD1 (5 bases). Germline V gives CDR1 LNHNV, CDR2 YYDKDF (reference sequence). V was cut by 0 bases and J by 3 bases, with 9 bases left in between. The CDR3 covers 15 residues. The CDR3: CATSRDDRHNQPQHF. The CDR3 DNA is TGTGCCACCAGCAGAGATGACAGACACAATCAGCCCCAGCATTTT.

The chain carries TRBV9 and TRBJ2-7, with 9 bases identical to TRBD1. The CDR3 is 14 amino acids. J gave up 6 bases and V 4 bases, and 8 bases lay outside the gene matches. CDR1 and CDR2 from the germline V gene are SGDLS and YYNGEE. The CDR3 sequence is CASSRRQGGSEQYF. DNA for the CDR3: TGTGCCAGCAGCCGACGACAGGGGGGGTCCGAGCAGTACTTC.

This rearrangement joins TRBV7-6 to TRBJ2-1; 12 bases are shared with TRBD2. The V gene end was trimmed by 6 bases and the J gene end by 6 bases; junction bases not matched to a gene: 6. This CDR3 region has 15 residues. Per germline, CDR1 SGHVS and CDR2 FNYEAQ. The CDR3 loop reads CASSLTSGSFNEQFF. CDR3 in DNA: TGTGCCAGCAGTTTGACTAGCGGGAGTTTCAATGAGCAGTTCTTC. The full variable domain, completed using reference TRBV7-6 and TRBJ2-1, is GAGVSQSPRYKVTKRGQDVALRCDPISGHVSLYWYRQALGQGPEFLTYFNYEAQQDKSGLPNDRFSAERPEGSISTLTIQRTEQRDSAMYRCASSLTSGSFNEQFFGPGTRLTVL.

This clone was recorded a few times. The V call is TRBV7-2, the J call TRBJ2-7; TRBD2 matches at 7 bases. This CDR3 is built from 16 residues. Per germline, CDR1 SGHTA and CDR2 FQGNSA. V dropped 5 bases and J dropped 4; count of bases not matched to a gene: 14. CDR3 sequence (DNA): TGTGCCAGCAGCGAGGTCTCGGGCGGGAGCTTTTACGAGCAGTACTTC. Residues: CASSEVSGGSFYEQYF. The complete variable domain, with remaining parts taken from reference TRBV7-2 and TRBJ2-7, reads GAGVSQSPSNKVTEKGKDVELRCDPISGHTALYWYRQSLGQGLEFLIYFQGNSAPDKSGLPSDRFSAERTGGSVSTLTIQRTQQEDSAVYLCASSEVSGGSFYEQYFGPGTRLTVT.

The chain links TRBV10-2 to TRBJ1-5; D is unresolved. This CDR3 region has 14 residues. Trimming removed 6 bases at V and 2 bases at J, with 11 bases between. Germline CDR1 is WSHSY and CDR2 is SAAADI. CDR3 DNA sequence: TGCGCCAGCAGGCCGGGGTACGGCAATCAGCCCCAGCATTTT. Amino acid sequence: CASRPGYGNQPQHF.

CDR3 region: CASRDRVNSPLHF. CDR3 DNA sequence: TGTGCCAGCCGGGACAGGGTCAATTCACCCCTCCACTTT. The gene calls are TRBV6-5 and TRBJ1-6; 9 nucleotides align to TRBD1. This CDR3 is 13 amino acids long. V dropped 8 bases and J dropped 7; count of bases not matched to a gene: 3. CDR1 is MNHEY and CDR2 is SVGAGI in the germline V gene.

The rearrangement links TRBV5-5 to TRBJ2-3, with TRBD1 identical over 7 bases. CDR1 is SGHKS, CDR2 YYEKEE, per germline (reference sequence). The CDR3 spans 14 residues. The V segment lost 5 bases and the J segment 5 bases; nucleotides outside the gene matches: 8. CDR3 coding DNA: TGTGCCAGCAGTGGGGGACAGTACAGAGATACGCAGTATTTT. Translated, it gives CASSGGQYRDTQYF.

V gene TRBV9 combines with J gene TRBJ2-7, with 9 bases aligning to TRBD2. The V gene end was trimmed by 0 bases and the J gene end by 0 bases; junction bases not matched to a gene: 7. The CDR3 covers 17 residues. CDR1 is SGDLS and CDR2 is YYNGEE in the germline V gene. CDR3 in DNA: TGTGCCAGCAGCGTAGCGGCTAGCGGGGCTAGCTCCTACGAGCAGTACTTC. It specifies CASSVAASGASSYEQYF.